This T cell receptor (beta chain) was found in a study of blood T cell repertoires in COVID-19 (dated by TCRdb to about 2020). Regarding the complete study: Collaborator samples came from the United States, Italy and Spain and covered acute and convalescent phases of COVID-19. The prospective study material was composed of cDNA or gDNA derived from T cells, B-cell-depleted T cells, or PBMCs. Deeply sampled blood TCRbeta repertoires from subjects exposed to, actively infected with, or recovered from COVID-19 were included in the dataset. The repertoires were made available in a free public database intended to serve as a resource for research on the immune response to SARS-CoV-2. The samples were drawn from two sources: the first 160 participants of the ongoing ImmuneRACE study, and fewer than 1,500 subjects contributed by 6 global collaborators. A de-identified subject ID, COVID-19 status, age in years and sex were almost always included in the sample metadata. Where HLA class I and class II types were available, the types were taken from metadata supplied by the sample provider, not from assay-based typing.

What the study reported, not specific to this receptor: The quantity of clinical and demographic metadata differed by source and by participant and was supplied without curation.

From the cysteine through the phenylalanine, the CDR3 covers 14 amino acids. Just CDR3 DNA is preserved here, 42 bases in frame from base 1. The junction shows trimming of 5 bases on V and 8 bases on J, plus 16 bases between the germline ends. CDR1 and CDR2, per the germline V gene, are SGHVS and FQNEAQ. Concerning this clone itself: It lacks a known antigen. Base qualities were left out, and no much larger clone turns up one base away.

TCRbeta CDR3 regions were amplified from genomic DNA using the immunoSEQ Assay, a bias-controlled multiplex PCR. As for the original processing: The number of nucleated cells in each sample was estimated by amplification of reference gene primers within the assay. To quantify the absolute abundance of each unique TCRbeta CDR3 rearrangement, sequence reads were collapsed and filtered. Productive Simpson clonality was computed per sample as the square root of Simpson's diversity index over productive rearrangements. The table comes from immuneACCESS by way of TCRdb, which keeps in-frame sequences with V and J called. Part of the clones is missing from these tables; in studies checked, under half for an unresolved V gene and the rest for unknown reasons. V, J and clone size derive from that table, while D and trimming were established from the DNA sequence. The sample yields 250,000 or so clones; roughly nine tenths were counted once. The ten largest account for about 4.5% of the sample.

Another Seattle source contributed samples from volunteer blood donors who had recovered from COVID-19. Collaborating institutions collected whole blood in K2EDTA tubes following their own protocols. Collaborator samples were shipped for TCRbeta analysis as frozen whole blood, isolated PBMCs, or DNA extracted from either sample type. The sequence was collected from a woman aged 40 to 55 who had recovered from COVID-19. Sequencing was done on a sample of peripheral blood. Recombination joined TRBV7-8 with TRBJ2-1, with no D gene named confidently. The DNA is TGTGCCAGCAGCCATACCCCCGACATTCATGAGCAGTTCTTC. This gives the protein CASSHTPDIHEQFF.